These T cell receptor beta chains were read from a single sample in a study of cytomegalovirus exposure and HLA in healthy donors. Method: immunoSEQ multiplex PCR; TCRdb's copy keeps in-frame clones and lacks some. The top ten hold under 2% of the sample, which has roughly 150,000 clones, roughly 10% seen once. Sequencing was carried out using PBMCs. These receptors were obtained from a man aged 50-60 years in good health and CMV-seronegative. The CDR3 runs from the conserved cysteine through the conserved F or W. Fields, in order: D gene, clone size, J gene, V gene, CDR3 DNA, CDR3 protein. A D gene is named only where the DNA matches it firmly. Size values are once, few and many counts, or a class for expanded clones, and some rows have none.

- few TRBJ2-7 TRBV5-6 TGTGCCAGCAGCGTCAGAGGCGGACACTACGAGCAGTACTTC CASSVRGGHYEQYF
- few TRBJ1-1 TRBV18 TGTGCCAGCTCACCGGGCCGCCGTGGGACTGAAGCTTTCTTT CASSPGRRGTEAFF
- - TRBJ2-4 TRBV19 TGTGCCACCGCAGGGTATCCAAACATTCAGTACTTC CATAGYPNIQYF
TRBD1 few TRBJ1-1 TRBV6-6 TGTGCCAGCAGTCCCCCCAGACAGGGGGCTCGGACTGAAGCTTTCTTT CASSPPRQGARTEAFF
- few TRBJ2-3 TRBV30 - CAWVGLGTDTKYF
- - TRBJ1-5 TRBV6-1 TGTGCCAGCAGAACAGGGACAAGTAGCAATCAGCCCCAGCATTTT CASRTGTSSNQPQHF
- - TRBJ2-1 TRBV7-3 TGTGCCAGCAGCCCCCAGACTAGCTCCTACAATGAGCAGTTCTTC CASSPQTSSYNEQFF
- few TRBJ1-5 TRBV19 TGTGCCAGTAGTATAGCGGCAGGGCTTGGAAGCAATCAGCCCCAGCATTTT CASSIAAGLGSNQPQHF
- - TRBJ1-1 TRBV30 TGTGCCTGGAGCGTCACTCCCCGCGGCGGTGAAGCTTTCTTT CAWSVTPRGGEAFF
- - TRBJ2-3 TRBV20-1 TGCAGTGCTAGAGCCGCAGATACGCAGTATTTT CSARAADTQYF
- once TRBJ1-4 TRBV18 TGTGCCAGCTCACCGGGGAGCACTAATGAAAAACTGTTTTTT CASSPGSTNEKLFF
- few TRBJ2-7 TRBV6-1 TGTGCCAGCAGTGAAATCAGGCCCTACGAGCAGTACTTC CASSEIRPYEQYF
TRBD2 - TRBJ2-1 TRBV5-4 TGTGCCAGCAGCTCACCGGGAGGCTCCAATGAGCAGTTCTTC CASSSPGGSNEQFF
- few TRBJ2-1 TRBV7-8 TGTGCCAGCAGCTATGGGGGCCGGAGCTCCTACAATGAGCAGTTCTTC CASSYGGRSSYNEQFF
- - TRBJ1-1 TRBV6-1 TGTGCCAGCAGGGAGGGCCCGAGGGTAAAAGCTTTCTTT CASREGPRVKAFF
- many TRBJ2-3 TRBV6-4 TGTGCCAGCAGTGACGGGGGGGCCACAGATACGCAGTATTTT CASSDGGATDTQYF
- few TRBJ2-7 TRBV5-1 TGCGCCAGCAGCCTTGACAGCCCCTACGAGCAGTACTTC CASSLDSPYEQYF
- - TRBJ1-2 TRBV28 TGTGCCAGCAGCCCCCACCAACAGCTCCTGTATGGCTACACCTTC CASSPHQQLLYGYTF
TRBD1 few TRBJ2-7 TRBV6-5 TGTGCCAGCAGTGACGGGACAGGGAGGCACGAGCAGTACTTC CASSDGTGRHEQYF
- - TRBJ1-1 TRBV5-1 TGCGCCAGCAGCCAGCAGGGATCCGGTAAAGCTGAAGCTTTCTTT CASSQQGSGKAEAFF
- - TRBJ1-5 TRBV28 TGTGCCAGCGGGCAAAGAAATCAGCCCCAGCATTTT CASGQRNQPQHF
- few TRBJ2-7 TRBV10-3 TGTGCCATCAGTGAGTCAACAGGAACCAGGCAGTACTTC CAISESTGTRQYF
- few TRBJ2-7 TRBV11-2 TGTGCCAGCAGCGAGAACAGGGCCGCGGACGAGCAGTACTTC CASSENRAADEQYF
- - TRBJ1-5 TRBV19 TGTGCCAGTACACGGGGGGGGAGCAATCAGCCCCAGCATTTT CASTRGGSNQPQHF
TRBD1 few TRBJ1-4 TRBV5-1 TGCGCCAGCAGCGTGGACGGACAGGGGATGTCTAATGAAAAACTGTTTTTT CASSVDGQGMSNEKLFF
TRBD2 - TRBJ2-7 TRBV6-5 TGTGCCAGCACCCGGGGCGGGAGAAGTAGGGAGCAGTACTTC CASTRGGRSREQYF
- - TRBJ2-2 TRBV28 TGTGCCAGCAGTCTGCCGGCGAACACCGGGGAGCTGTTTTTT CASSLPANTGELFF
- - TRBJ1-1 TRBV27 TGTGCCAGCAGTTCCCAGATCGGGGGGAAGGGAAACACTGAAGCTTTCTTT CASSSQIGGKGNTEAFF
- - TRBJ2-7 TRBV5-1 TGCGCCAGCAGCTTGGCGTTCTCCTACGAGCAGTACTTC CASSLAFSYEQYF
- - TRBJ1-4 TRBV5-1 TGCGCCAGCAGCTTGCGGCTGGGAGGAGAAAAACTGTTTTTT CASSLRLGGEKLFF
TRBD1 - TRBJ1-1 TRBV7-9 TGTGCCAGCAGCTTAGCTCCTAAAGGGGGCGGCACTGAAGCTTTCTTT CASSLAPKGGGTEAFF
TRBD2 - TRBJ2-5 TRBV5-1 TGCGCCAGCAGCTTGGGGCTAGCGGCCCCGGGGGAAGAGACCCAGTACTTC CASSLGLAAPGEETQYF
TRBD1 few TRBJ2-2 TRBV5-1 TGCGCCAGCAGCAGACAGGGGTTCATTGACACCGGGGAGCTGTTTTTT CASSRQGFIDTGELFF
TRBD2 few TRBJ2-5 TRBV15 TGTGCCACCAGCAGACCGACCACTAGCGGGGGGGCAGGGGAGACCCAGTACTTC CATSRPTTSGGAGETQYF
TRBD2 - TRBJ2-1 TRBV6-5 TGTGCCAGCAGTTACTCGACTAGCGGGGGTTGGGGTGAGCAGTTCTTC CASSYSTSGGWGEQFF
- - TRBJ1-2 TRBV7-2 TGTGCCAGCACCCGGGACATCTATGGCTACACCTTC CASTRDIYGYTF
- few TRBJ2-7 TRBV4-1 TGCGCCAGCAGCCAAAGACAGTCCTACGAGCAGTACTTC CASSQRQSYEQYF
- few TRBJ1-5 TRBV9 TGTGCCAGCAGCCCCAGGGGAGACAGCAATCAGCCCCAGCATTTT CASSPRGDSNQPQHF
TRBD1 - TRBJ1-1 TRBV7-2 TGTGCCAGCAGCCGCCGTCCGGGACAGGGGGTACATAACACTGAAGCTTTCTTT CASSRRPGQGVHNTEAFF
TRBD2 - TRBJ2-3 TRBV7-9 TGTGCCAGCAGCCAGGGACTAGCGGGAGGTTCGGGTACGCAGTATTTT CASSQGLAGGSGTQYF
TRBD2 few TRBJ2-7 TRBV27 TGTGCCAGCAGTTGGGGGACTAGCGCTACCTACGAGCAGTACTTC CASSWGTSATYEQYF
- - TRBJ2-3 TRBV6-5 TGTGCCAGCAGGTTCTTCGACTCCCCGACGCAGTATTTT CASRFFDSPTQYF
- few TRBJ2-1 TRBV9 TGTGCCAGCAGGCGGGGATATCGGGAGCGATACAATGAGCAGTTCTTC CASRRGYRERYNEQFF
- - TRBJ1-2 TRBV6-1 TGTGCCAGCAGTGACATGCCGGGGGGCCTGAGCTATGGCTACACCTTC CASSDMPGGLSYGYTF
TRBD2 - TRBJ2-7 TRBV28 TGTGCCAGCAGTTCGGGGGGGGTTAGGCCCTTCTACTTC CASSSGGVRPFYF
TRBD1 few TRBJ2-5 TRBV19 TGTGCCAGTAGTCCCCGACAGGGCCCAGAGACCCAGTACTTC CASSPRQGPETQYF
- - TRBJ1-4 TRBV19 TGTGCCAGTAGTATATTGGGAGGTGGGCAGAATGAAAAACTGTTTTTT CASSILGGGQNEKLFF
TRBD1 - TRBJ1-2 TRBV6-5 TGTGCCAGCAGTTACAGGGGGCCGCACTATGGCTACACCTTC CASSYRGPHYGYTF